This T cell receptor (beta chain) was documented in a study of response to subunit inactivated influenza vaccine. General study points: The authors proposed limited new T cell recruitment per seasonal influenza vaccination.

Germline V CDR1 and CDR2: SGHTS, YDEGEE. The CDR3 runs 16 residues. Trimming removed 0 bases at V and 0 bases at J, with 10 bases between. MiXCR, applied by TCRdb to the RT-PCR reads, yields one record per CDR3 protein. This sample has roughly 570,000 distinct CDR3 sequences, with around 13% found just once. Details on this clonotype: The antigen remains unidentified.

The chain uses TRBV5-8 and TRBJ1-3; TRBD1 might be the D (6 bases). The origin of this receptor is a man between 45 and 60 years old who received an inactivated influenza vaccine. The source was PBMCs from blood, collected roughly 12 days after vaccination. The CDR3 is CASSLDRAFSGNTIYF. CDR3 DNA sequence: TGTGCCAGCAGCTTGGACAGGGCTTTCTCTGGAAACACCATATATTTT.